The 4 T cell receptor beta chains given below trace back to one sample, sequenced in a study of cytomegalovirus exposure and HLA in healthy donors. PCR employed 60 Vbeta and 13 Jbeta primers. Produced via immunoSEQ multiplex PCR; TCRdb's table is partial and in-frame only. The sample consists of 90,000 to 150,000 clones, 77% of them appearing once. Sequenced material: PBMCs. The receptors shown here come from a man aged 18 to 30 in good health and CMV-seropositive.

This chain links TRBV6-5 with TRBJ1-2; weak D call: TRBD1 (6 bases). Trimming took off 7 bases at V and 6 bases at J, with 21 bases between the two ends. The V gene's germline CDR1 is MNHEY and CDR2 SVGAGI. This CDR3 is 15 amino acids long. The CDR3 nucleotides are TGTGCCAGCACTCGGGGGGCAGTGGGGGGCAATGGCTACACCTTC. This encodes CASTRGAVGGNGYTF.

The genes are TRBV18 and TRBJ2-3; TRBD2 agrees at 7 bases. Germline V gene lookup returns CDR1 KGHSH and CDR2 LQKENI. There are 18 residues in the CDR3. With V trimmed by 1 base and J by 0 bases, 10 bases remained unmatched. The CDR3 reads CASSPRASGEQSTDTQYF. CDR3 nucleotide sequence: TGTGCCAGCTCACCACGTGCTAGCGGAGAACAAAGCACAGATACGCAGTATTTT.

The chain joins TRBV18 to TRBJ1-3; possible D gene TRBD1, 6 bases. The CDR3 loop spans 13 amino acids. V was cut by 2 bases and J by 8 bases, with 10 bases left in between. From germline, CDR1 is KGHSH and CDR2 LQKENI. The CDR3 region has the DNA TGTGCCAGCTCACCAGACAGGATGGACACCATATATTTT. Protein product: CASSPDRMDTIYF. The full variable domain, completed using reference TRBV18 and TRBJ1-3, is NAGVMQNPRHLVRRRGQEARLRCSPMKGHSHVYWYRQLPEEGLKFMVYLQKENIIDESGMPKERFSAEFPKEGPSILRIQQVVRGDSAAYFCASSPDRMDTIYFGEGSWLTVV.

This clone occurred once. The J gene is TRBJ1-2, the V gene TRBV4-2; TRBD1 matches at 10 bases. There are 16 residues in the CDR3. V trimming: 2 bases; J trimming: 3 bases; junction bases outside the gene matches: 6. CDR1 is LGHNA, CDR2 YNFKEQ, per germline. The CDR3 loop reads CASSQPGQGIDYGYTF. The CDR3 nucleotides are TGTGCCAGCAGCCAACCGGGACAGGGGATCGACTATGGCTACACCTTC.